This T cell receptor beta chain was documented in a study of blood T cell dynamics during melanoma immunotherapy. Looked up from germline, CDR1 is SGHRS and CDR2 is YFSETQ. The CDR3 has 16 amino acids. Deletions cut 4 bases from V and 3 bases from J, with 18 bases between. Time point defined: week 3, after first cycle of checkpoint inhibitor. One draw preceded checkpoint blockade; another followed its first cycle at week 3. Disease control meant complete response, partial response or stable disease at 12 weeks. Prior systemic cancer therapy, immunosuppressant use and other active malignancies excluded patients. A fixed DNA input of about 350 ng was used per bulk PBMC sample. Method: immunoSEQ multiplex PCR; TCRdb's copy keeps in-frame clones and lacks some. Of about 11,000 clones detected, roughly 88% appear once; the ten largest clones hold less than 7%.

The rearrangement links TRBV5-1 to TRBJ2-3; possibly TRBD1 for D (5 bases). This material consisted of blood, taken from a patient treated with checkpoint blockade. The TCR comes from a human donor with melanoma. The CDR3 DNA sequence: TGCGCCAGCAGCCACAGGACACCCGACATTACAGATACGCAGTATTTT. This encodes CASSHRTPDITDTQYF.